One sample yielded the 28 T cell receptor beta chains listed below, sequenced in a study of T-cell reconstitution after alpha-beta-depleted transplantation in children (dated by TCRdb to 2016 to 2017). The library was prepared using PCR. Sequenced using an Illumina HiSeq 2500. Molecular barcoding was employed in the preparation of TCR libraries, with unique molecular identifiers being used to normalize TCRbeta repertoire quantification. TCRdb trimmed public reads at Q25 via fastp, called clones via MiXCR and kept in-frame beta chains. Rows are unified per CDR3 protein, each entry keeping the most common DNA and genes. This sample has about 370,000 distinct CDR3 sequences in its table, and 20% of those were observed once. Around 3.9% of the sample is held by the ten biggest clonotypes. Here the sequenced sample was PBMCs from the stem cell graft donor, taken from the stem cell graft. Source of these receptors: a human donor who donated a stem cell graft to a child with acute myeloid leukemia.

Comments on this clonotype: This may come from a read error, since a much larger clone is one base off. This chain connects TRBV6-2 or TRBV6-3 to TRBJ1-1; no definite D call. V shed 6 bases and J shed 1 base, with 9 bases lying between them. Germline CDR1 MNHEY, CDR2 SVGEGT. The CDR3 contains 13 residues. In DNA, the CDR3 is TGTGCCAGCAGCCCAGTGCCGAACACTGAAGCTTTCTTT. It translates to CASSPVPNTEAFF.

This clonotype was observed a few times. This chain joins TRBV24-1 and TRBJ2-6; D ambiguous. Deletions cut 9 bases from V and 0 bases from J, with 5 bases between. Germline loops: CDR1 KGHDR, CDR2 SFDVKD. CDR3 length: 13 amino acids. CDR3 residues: CATAASGANVLTF. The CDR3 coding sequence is TGTGCCACCGCCGCCTCTGGGGCCAACGTCCTGACTTTC.

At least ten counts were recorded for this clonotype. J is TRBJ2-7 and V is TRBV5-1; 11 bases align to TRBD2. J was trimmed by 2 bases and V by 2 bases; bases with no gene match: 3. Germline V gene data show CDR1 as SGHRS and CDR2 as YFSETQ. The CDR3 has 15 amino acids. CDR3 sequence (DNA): TGCGCCAGCAGCTTATCGGGACTAGCGGCCTACGAGCAGTACTTC. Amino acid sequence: CASSLSGLAAYEQYF. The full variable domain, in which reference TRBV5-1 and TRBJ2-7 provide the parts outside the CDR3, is KAGVTQTPRYLIKTRGQQVTLSCSPISGHRSVSWYQQTPGQGLQFLFEYFSETQRNKGNFPGRFSGRQFSNSRSEMNVSTLELGDSALYLCASSLSGLAAYEQYFGPGTRLTVT.

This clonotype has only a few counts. As DNA, the CDR3 is TGTGCCAGCAGCCTAGTAGCGGGAGCCTTACTTTACAATGAGCAGTTCTTC. Protein sequence: CASSLVAGALLYNEQFF. The chain couples TRBV5-5 to TRBJ2-1; 9 bases align to TRBD2. This CDR3 is 17 amino acids long. V shed 4 bases and J 4 bases; nucleotides not matched to a gene: 12. The germline CDR1 and CDR2 sequences are SGHKS and YYEKEE (reference sequence).

The CDR3 region has the DNA TGCGCCAGCGGCACTCGCCCTGGAGACACTGAAGCTTTCTTT. It is translated as CASGTRPGDTEAFF. This sequence joins TRBV5-1 and TRBJ1-1; D gene unclear. Per the germline V gene, CDR1 is SGHRS and CDR2 is YFSETQ. The V end was cut by 7 bases, the J end by 3 bases, with 16 bases between. The CDR3 consists of 14 residues.

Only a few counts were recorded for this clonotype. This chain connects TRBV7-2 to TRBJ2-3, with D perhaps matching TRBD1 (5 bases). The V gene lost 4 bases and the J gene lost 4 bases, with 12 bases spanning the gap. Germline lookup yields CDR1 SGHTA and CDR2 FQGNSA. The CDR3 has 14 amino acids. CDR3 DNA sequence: TGTGCCAGCAGCTCCAGGGTGGGCTCAGATACGCAGTATTTT. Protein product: CASSSRVGSDTQYF.

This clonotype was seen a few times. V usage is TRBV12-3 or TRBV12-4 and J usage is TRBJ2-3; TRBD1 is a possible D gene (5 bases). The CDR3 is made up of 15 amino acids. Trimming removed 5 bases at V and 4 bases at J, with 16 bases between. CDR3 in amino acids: CASSQPGRAADTQYF. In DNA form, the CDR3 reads TGTGCCAGCAGTCAACCAGGCAGGGCAGCAGATACGCAGTATTTT.

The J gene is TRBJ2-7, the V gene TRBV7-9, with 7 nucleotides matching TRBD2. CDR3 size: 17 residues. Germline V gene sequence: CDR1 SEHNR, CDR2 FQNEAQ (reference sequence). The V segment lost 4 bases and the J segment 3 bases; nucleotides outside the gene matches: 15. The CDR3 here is CASSCGWGSSGYYEQYF. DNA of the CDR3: TGTGCCAGCAGCTGTGGCTGGGGGTCTAGCGGTTACTACGAGCAGTACTTC.

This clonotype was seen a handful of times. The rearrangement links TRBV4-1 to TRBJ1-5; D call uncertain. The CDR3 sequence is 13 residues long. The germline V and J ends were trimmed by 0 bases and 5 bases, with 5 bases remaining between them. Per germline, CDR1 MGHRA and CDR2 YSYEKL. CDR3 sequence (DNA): TGCGCCAGCAGCCAAGAGCGAGATCAGCCCCAGCATTTT. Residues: CASSQERDQPQHF.

The CDR3 here is CASVRGDGEQYF. The CDR3 DNA follows: TGTGCCAGCGTCCGGGGGGATGGAGAGCAGTACTTC. This chain uses TRBV27 with TRBJ2-7; 7 bases match TRBD2. There are 12 residues in the CDR3. The junction had 8 bases not matched to a gene; V was cut back by 8 bases and J by 7 bases. The germline V gene has CDR1 MNHEY and CDR2 SMNVEV (reference sequence).

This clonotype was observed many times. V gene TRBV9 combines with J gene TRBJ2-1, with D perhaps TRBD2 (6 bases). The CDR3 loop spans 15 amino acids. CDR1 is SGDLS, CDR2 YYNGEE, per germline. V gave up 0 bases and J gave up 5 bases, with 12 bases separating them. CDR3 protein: CASSVEGRGNNEQFF. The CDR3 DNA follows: TGTGCCAGCAGCGTAGAAGGGCGGGGCAACAATGAGCAGTTCTTC.

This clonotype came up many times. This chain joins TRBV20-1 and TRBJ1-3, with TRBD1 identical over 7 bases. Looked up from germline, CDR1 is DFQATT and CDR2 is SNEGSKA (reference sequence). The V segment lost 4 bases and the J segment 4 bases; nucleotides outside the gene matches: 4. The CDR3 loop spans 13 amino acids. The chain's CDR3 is CSAIWTGGNTIYF. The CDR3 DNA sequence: TGCAGTGCTATCTGGACAGGAGGAAACACCATATATTTT.

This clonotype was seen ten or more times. The CDR3 loop is CSASGRVYNEQFF. DNA of the CDR3: TGCAGTGCCAGCGGGAGAGTATACAATGAGCAGTTCTTC. The chain recombines TRBV20-1 with TRBJ2-1; TRBD2 agrees at 8 bases. Germline CDR1 DFQATT, CDR2 SNEGSKA (reference sequence). This CDR3 is 13 amino acids long. The J segment lost 4 bases and the V segment lost 6 bases, leaving 5 bases of the junction unmatched.

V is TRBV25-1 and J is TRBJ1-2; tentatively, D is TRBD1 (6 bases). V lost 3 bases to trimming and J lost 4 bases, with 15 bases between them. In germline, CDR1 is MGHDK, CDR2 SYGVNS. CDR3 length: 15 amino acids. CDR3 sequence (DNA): TGTGCCAGCAGTGAGGTGGACAGAAACTTCTATGGCTACACCTTC. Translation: CASSEVDRNFYGYTF.

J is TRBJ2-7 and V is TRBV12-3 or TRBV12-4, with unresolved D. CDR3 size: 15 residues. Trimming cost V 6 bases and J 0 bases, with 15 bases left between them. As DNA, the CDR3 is TGTGCCAGCAGCCCCGGACGGAAAAGCTCCTACGAGCAGTACTTC. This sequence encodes CASSPGRKSSYEQYF.

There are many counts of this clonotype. CDR3 residues: CASRGSGPQHF. The CDR3 coding sequence is TGTGCCAGCAGGGGGTCCGGACCCCAGCATTTT. V usage is TRBV12-3 or TRBV12-4 and J usage is TRBJ1-5; D is unclear. V was cut by 6 bases and J by 10 bases, with 10 bases left in between. The CDR3 spans 11 residues.

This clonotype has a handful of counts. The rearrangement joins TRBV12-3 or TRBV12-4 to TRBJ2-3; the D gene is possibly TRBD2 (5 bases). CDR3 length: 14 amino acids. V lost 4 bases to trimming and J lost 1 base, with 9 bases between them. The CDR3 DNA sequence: TGTGCCAGCAGTTCCGTACTAGGCACAGATACGCAGTATTTT. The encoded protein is CASSSVLGTDTQYF.

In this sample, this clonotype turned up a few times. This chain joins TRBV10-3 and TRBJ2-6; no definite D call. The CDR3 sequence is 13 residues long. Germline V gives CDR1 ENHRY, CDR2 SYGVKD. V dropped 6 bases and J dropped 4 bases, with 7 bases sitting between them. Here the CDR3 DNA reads TGTGCCATCAGACTACAGGGGGCCAACGTCCTGACTTTC. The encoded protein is CAIRLQGANVLTF.

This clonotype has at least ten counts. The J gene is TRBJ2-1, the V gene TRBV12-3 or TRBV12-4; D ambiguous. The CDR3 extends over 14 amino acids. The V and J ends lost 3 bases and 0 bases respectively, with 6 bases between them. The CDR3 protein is CASSFQSSYNEQFF. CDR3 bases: TGTGCCAGCAGTTTCCAATCCTCCTACAATGAGCAGTTCTTC.

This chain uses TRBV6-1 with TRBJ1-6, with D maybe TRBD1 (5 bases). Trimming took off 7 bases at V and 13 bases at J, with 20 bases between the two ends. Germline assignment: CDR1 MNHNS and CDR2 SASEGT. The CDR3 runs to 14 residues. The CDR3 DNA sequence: TGTGCCAGCATGGGGCGCCTGGGGGGGGACCCCCTCCACTTT. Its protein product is CASMGRLGGDPLHF.

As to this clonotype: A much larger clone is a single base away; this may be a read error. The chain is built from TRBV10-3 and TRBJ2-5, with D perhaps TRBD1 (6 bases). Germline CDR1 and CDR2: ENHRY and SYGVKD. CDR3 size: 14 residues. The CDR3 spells CSISEGTGQVTQYF. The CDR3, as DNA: TGTTCCATCAGTGAGGGTACAGGGCAGGTGACCCAGTACTTC.

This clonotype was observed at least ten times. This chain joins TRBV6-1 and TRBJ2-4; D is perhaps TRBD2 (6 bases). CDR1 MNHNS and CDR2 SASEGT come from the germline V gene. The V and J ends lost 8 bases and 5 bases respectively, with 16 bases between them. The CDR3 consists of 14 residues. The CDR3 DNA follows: TGTGCCAGCGGGAAACTAGCCTCCCAAAACATTCAGTACTTC. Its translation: CASGKLASQNIQYF.

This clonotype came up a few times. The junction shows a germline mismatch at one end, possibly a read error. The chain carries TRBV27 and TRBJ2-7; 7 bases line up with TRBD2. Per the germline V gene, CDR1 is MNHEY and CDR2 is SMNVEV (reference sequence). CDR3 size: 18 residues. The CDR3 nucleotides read TGTGCCAGCAGTTTATCCTCTAGCGGAGGGGAACAATTCTACGGGCAGTACTTC. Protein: CASSLSSSGGEQFYGQYF.

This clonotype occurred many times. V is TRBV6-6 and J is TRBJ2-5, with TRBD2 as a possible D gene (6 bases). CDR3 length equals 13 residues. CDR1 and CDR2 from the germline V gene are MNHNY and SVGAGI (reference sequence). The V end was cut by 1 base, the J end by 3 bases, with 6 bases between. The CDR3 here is CASSYWGEETQYF. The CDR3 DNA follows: TGTGCCAGCAGTTACTGGGGGGAAGAGACCCAGTACTTC.

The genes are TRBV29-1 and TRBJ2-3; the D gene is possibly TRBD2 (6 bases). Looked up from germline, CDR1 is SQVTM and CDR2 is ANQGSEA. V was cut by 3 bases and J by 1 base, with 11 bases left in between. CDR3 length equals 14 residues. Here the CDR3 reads CSVDLALRTDTQYF. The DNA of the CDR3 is TGCAGCGTTGATCTAGCGCTTCGCACAGATACGCAGTATTTT.

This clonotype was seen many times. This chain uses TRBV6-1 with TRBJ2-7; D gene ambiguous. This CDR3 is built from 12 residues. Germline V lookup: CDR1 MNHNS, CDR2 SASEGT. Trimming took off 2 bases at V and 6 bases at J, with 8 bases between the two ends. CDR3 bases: TGTGCCAGCAGTGAATATGGGGTCGAGCAGTACTTC. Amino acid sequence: CASSEYGVEQYF.

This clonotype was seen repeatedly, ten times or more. For the CDR3, the DNA is TGTGCCAGCAGCTTAGATACGAACACTGAAGCTTTCTTT. It specifies CASSLDTNTEAFF. The chain employs TRBV7-9 and TRBJ1-1; D unclear. CDR1 and CDR2 from the germline V gene are SEHNR and FQNEAQ (reference sequence). CDR3 size: 13 residues. Trimming removed 1 base at V and 1 base at J, with 4 bases between.

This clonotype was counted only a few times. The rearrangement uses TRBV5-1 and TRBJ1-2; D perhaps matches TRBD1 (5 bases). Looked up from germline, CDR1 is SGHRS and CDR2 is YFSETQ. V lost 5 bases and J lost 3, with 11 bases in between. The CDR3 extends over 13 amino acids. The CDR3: CASRVDSYYGYTF. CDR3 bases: TGCGCCAGCAGGGTTGACAGCTACTATGGCTACACCTTC.